The 17 T cell receptor beta chains below all came from one sample that was sequenced in a study of blood T cell repertoires in COVID-19 (dated by TCRdb to 2020 to 2022). The library was built by means of the immunoSEQ multiplex PCR assay. This immuneACCESS table, as held by TCRdb, lists in-frame sequences with V and J called but not all clones. Of the missing ones, under half trace to an unresolved V gene in checked studies; the others have no known cause. The sample has 90,000 to 110,000 clones on record, less than 90% of them singletons. The top ten constitute about 3.9% of the sample. The sample consisted of peripheral blood. The receptor set was obtained from a man in his fifties or sixties with acute or convalescent COVID-19.

The chain couples TRBV6-2 or TRBV6-3 to TRBJ2-5; the match to TRBD2 covers 7 bases. This CDR3 region has 19 residues. The germline CDR1 and CDR2 sequences are MNHEY and SVGEGT. Trimming cost V 4 bases and J 6 bases; bases outside gene matches: 23. The CDR3 region is CASSFNSLTPGLKRQTQYF. The CDR3, as DNA: TGTGCCAGCAGTTTTAACTCATTAACCCCGGGACTAAAGAGGCAGACCCAGTACTTC.

The chain combines TRBV24-1 with TRBJ2-3, with D hard to call. There are 13 residues in the CDR3. V lost 4 bases to trimming and J lost 6 bases, with 10 bases between them. Germline V gives CDR1 KGHDR, CDR2 SFDVKD. Here the CDR3 DNA reads TGTGCCACCAGTGACTACAACAGCGATACGCAGTATTTT. Residues: CATSDYNSDTQYF.

This chain connects TRBV11-3 to TRBJ1-4; 9 nucleotides agree with TRBD1. The CDR3 length is 17 residues. The ends lost 5 bases at V and 2 bases at J; junction bases unmatched: 9. Germline V gene data show CDR1 as SGHNT and CDR2 as YENEEA. For the CDR3, the DNA is TGTGCCAGCAGCACCACCGGGACAGGGACTACTAATGAAAAACTGTTTTTT. Encoded protein: CASSTTGTGTTNEKLFF.

This chain links TRBV5-4 with TRBJ2-1; possibly TRBD1 for D (5 bases). V lost 0 bases and J 3 bases, leaving 13 bases between the germline ends. The CDR3 runs to 16 residues. Per germline, CDR1 SGHNT and CDR2 YYREEE (reference sequence). CDR3 loop: CASSLDLGQGYNEQFF. DNA of the CDR3: TGTGCCAGCAGCTTGGATTTAGGGCAGGGCTACAATGAGCAGTTCTTC. The full variable domain, with the rest looked up from reference TRBV5-4 and TRBJ2-1, is ETGVTQSPTHLIKTRGQQVTLRCSSQSGHNTVSWYQQALGQGPQFIFQYYREEENGRGNFPPRFSGLQFPNYSSELNVNALELDDSALYLCASSLDLGQGYNEQFFGPGTRLTVL.

This clone was seen a few times. The genes are TRBV7-9 and TRBJ1-4; the match to TRBD1 covers 10 bases. This CDR3 contains 18 residues. From germline, CDR1 is SEHNR and CDR2 FQNEAQ (reference sequence). V lost 5 bases to trimming and J lost 0 bases; unmatched junction nucleotides: 9. CDR3: CASSPGTGVPATNEKLFF. The DNA for the CDR3 is TGTGCCAGCAGCCCCGGGACAGGGGTACCAGCAACTAATGAAAAACTGTTTTTT.

The gene calls are TRBV28 and TRBJ1-2, with D unresolved. Germline lookup yields CDR1 MDHEN and CDR2 SYDVKM. V was pared by 3 bases and J by 9 bases, with 11 bases between. CDR3 size: 12 residues. The CDR3 DNA sequence: TGTGCCAGCAGTTTGATGGGGAGAAGCTACACCTTC. It codes for CASSLMGRSYTF.

CDR3 sequence (DNA): TGTGCCAGCTCCGGGACAGGGGGCGTTCTTACTGAAGCTTTCTTT. Residues: CASSGTGGVLTEAFF. The V gene is TRBV19, the J gene TRBJ1-1, with TRBD1 matching 12 bases. Germline-derived CDR1 and CDR2 are LNHDA and SQIVND (reference sequence). This CDR3 comprises 15 residues. Trimming at V came to 9 bases and at J to 5 bases, leaving 10 bases not matched to a gene.

V and J are TRBV4-1 and TRBJ2-5; TRBD2 matches 13 bases. Unmatched junction bases numbered 8, after V lost 3 bases and J lost 4 bases. This CDR3 is 17 amino acids long. Germline CDR1 and CDR2: MGHRA and YSYEKL. The CDR3 loop is CASSQQLAGGPSETQYF. CDR3 in DNA: TGCGCCAGCAGCCAGCAACTAGCGGGAGGGCCCTCAGAGACCCAGTACTTC.

The chain is built from TRBV4-1 and TRBJ1-5; 11 bases fit TRBD1. The CDR3 has 14 residues. Losses at the gene ends were 4 bases for V and 7 bases for J; bases not matched to a gene: 3. Germline values: CDR1 MGHRA, CDR2 YSYEKL. This chain's CDR3 is CASSLGTGGQPQHF. CDR3 nucleotide sequence: TGCGCCAGCAGCCTTGGGACAGGGGGACAGCCCCAGCATTTT.

This clone was seen a few times. V and J are TRBV27 and TRBJ1-5, with D unclear. V was cut by 3 bases and J by 11 bases, with 14 bases left in between. CDR1 is MNHEY and CDR2 is SMNVEV in the germline V gene (reference sequence). The CDR3 totals 13 residues. The CDR3 loop is CASSFSPLRTQHF. CDR3 coding DNA: TGTGCCAGCAGTTTCAGTCCCCTCAGGACCCAGCATTTT.

The gene calls are TRBV27 and TRBJ2-7, with 8 positions matching TRBD1. Losses at the gene ends were 2 bases for V and 6 bases for J; bases not matched to a gene: 6. The CDR3 extends over 14 amino acids. Germline V CDR1 and CDR2: MNHEY, SMNVEV (reference sequence). The CDR3 nucleotides are TGTGCCAGCAGTTTACAGACAGGGGTACGCGAGCAGTACTTC. Its translation is CASSLQTGVREQYF.

This clone was detected once. CDR3 region: CSVDAGTPSFRFF. Here the CDR3 DNA reads TGCAGCGTTGACGCCGGGACACCATCTTTTCGTTTCTTT. This chain uses TRBV29-1 with TRBJ1-1; D is possibly TRBD1 (6 bases). The germline gives CDR1 SQVTM, CDR2 ANQGSEA. Trimming shortened V by 3 bases and J by 13 bases, and 21 bases separated the two germline ends. This CDR3 region has 13 residues.

The CDR3 sequence is CASSRKQGAGDYEQYF. The CDR3 DNA sequence: TGTGCCAGCAGCCGGAAACAGGGGGCTGGAGACTACGAGCAGTACTTC. V and J are TRBV14 and TRBJ2-7, with 9 bases lining up with TRBD1. The trim removed 4 bases at V and 3 bases at J, leaving 10 bases unmatched. This CDR3 is 16 amino acids long. Germline-derived CDR1 and CDR2 are SGHDN and FVKESK.

The rearrangement joins TRBV5-4 to TRBJ2-7, with unresolved D. The CDR3 extends over 15 amino acids. V gave up 0 bases and J gave up 0 bases, with 10 bases separating them. Germline V gene sequence: CDR1 SGHNT, CDR2 YYREEE (reference sequence). The CDR3 spells CASSLGLGGSYEQYF. The CDR3 DNA is TGTGCCAGCAGCTTGGGCCTAGGCGGCTCCTACGAGCAGTACTTC.

V gene TRBV2 combines with J gene TRBJ1-6, with D unclear. CDR1 is SNHLY and CDR2 is FYNNEI in the germline V gene. Between the trimmed V and J ends, which lost 1 base and 8 bases, there was a span of 12 bases. The CDR3 is 15 amino acids. The CDR3: CASSEEVGADSPLHF. The CDR3 DNA sequence: TGTGCCAGCAGTGAAGAGGTGGGCGCCGATTCACCCCTCCACTTT.

This chain connects TRBV7-3 to TRBJ1-6; D gene unclear. Germline-derived CDR1 and CDR2 are SGHTA and FQGTGA. The CDR3 is 13 residues long. V was clipped by 1 base and J by 10 bases, with 8 bases between them. This CDR3 is CASSLMAQSPLHF. CDR3 coding DNA: TGTGCCAGCAGCTTAATGGCTCAATCACCCCTCCACTTT.

This clone was seen once. V usage is TRBV6-5 and J usage is TRBJ1-3; 8 nucleotides line up with TRBD1. V dropped 2 bases and J dropped 7; count of bases not matched to a gene: 4. Germline lookup yields CDR1 MNHEY and CDR2 SVGAGI. This CDR3 region has 14 residues. Here the CDR3 reads CASSYTDRDNTIYF. CDR3 nucleotides: TGTGCCAGCAGTTACACGGACAGGGATAACACCATATATTTT.